This T cell receptor (beta chain) comes out of a study of response to subunit inactivated influenza vaccine. TCRdb processed the RT-PCR reads anew with MiXCR; each CDR3 protein has one entry. The sample yields fewer than 750,000 distinct CDR3 sequences, 12% to 15% seen once. This CDR3 has 15 amino acids. Germline-derived CDR1 and CDR2 are SEHNR and FQNEAQ (reference sequence). V was trimmed by 4 bases and J by 2 bases, leaving 12 bases between them. The J gene is TRBJ2-1, the V gene TRBV7-9; D is perhaps TRBD2 (6 bases). This receptor was taken from a man in his fifties or sixties who received an inactivated influenza vaccine. Sequenced material: PBMCs from blood, taken 11 to 12 days after vaccination. The CDR3 here is CASSSLAIAYNEQFF. CDR3 nucleotides: TGTGCCAGCAGCTCCCTAGCGATTGCCTACAATGAGCAGTTCTTC.